The table lists the clone carrying this T cell receptor beta chain with a few counts. This CDR3 comprises 16 residues. The junction had 9 bases not matched to a gene; V was cut back by 5 bases and J by 9 bases. Germline V lookup: CDR1 MNHNY, CDR2 SVGAGI (reference sequence). One Seattle source followed patients from active infection through their disease course. The data derive from a study of blood T cell repertoires in COVID-19. TCRdb's copy holds only in-frame clones and misses some; the assay was immunoSEQ multiplex PCR. Of about 360,000 clones in the sample, 86% were seen once. The specimen sequenced was peripheral blood. The TCR comes from a woman aged 60-75 years with COVID-19, enrolled during active disease. This chain uses TRBV6-6 with TRBJ2-1; TRBD2 agrees at 14 bases. As DNA, the CDR3 is TGTGCCAGCAGTCCTTCGACTAGCGGGGGGGGAGGTGAGCAGTTCTTC. Its protein product is CASSPSTSGGGGEQFF.